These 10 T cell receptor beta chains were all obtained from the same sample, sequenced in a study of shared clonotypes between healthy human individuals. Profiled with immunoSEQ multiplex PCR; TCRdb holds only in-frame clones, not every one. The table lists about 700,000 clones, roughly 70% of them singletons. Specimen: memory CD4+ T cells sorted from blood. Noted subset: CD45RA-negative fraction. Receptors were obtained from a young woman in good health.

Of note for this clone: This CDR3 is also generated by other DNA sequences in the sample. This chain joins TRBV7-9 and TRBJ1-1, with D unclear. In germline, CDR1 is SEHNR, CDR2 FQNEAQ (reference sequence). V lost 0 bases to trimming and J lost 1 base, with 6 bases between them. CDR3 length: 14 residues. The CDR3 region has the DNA TGTGCCAGCAGCTTAGCAGGATCGAACACTGAAGCTTTCTTT. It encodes CASSLAGSNTEAFF. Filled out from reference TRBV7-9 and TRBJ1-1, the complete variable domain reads DTGVSQNPRHKITKRGQNVTFRCDPISEHNRLYWYRQTLGQGPEFLTYFQNEAQLEKSRLLSDRFSAERPKGSFSTLEIQRTEQGDSAMYLCASSLAGSNTEAFFGQGTRLTVV.

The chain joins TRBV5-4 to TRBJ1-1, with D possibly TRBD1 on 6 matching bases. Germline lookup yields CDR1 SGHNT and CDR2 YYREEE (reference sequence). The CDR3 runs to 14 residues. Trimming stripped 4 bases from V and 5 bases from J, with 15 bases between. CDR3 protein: CASSRSQGRTEAFF. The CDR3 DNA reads TGTGCCAGCAGCAGATCTCAGGGGCGGACTGAAGCTTTCTTT. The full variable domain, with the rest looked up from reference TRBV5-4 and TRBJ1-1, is ETGVTQSPTHLIKTRGQQVTLRCSSQSGHNTVSWYQQALGQGPQFIFQYYREEENGRGNFPPRFSGLQFPNYSSELNVNALELDDSALYLCASSRSQGRTEAFFGQGTRLTVV.

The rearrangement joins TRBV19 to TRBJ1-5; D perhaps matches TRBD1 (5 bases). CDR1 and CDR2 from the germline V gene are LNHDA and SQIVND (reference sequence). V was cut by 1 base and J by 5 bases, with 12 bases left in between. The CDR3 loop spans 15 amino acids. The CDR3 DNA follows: TGTGCCAGTAGTATAGCTGGGGGTCTTGATCAGCCCCAGCATTTT. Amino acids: CASSIAGGLDQPQHF.

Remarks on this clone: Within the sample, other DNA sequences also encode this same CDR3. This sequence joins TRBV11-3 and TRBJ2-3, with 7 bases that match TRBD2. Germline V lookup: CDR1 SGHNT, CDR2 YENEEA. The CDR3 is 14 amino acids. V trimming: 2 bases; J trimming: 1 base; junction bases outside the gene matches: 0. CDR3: CASSLSGGTDTQYF. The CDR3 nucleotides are TGTGCCAGCAGCTTAAGCGGGGGCACAGATACGCAGTATTTT.

CDR3 protein: CASSIGEVGYTF. The CDR3 region has the DNA TGTGCCAGTAGTATAGGGGAGGTCGGCTACACCTTC. The chain couples TRBV19 to TRBJ1-2; D gene ambiguous. The CDR3 has 12 residues. Germline CDR1 LNHDA, CDR2 SQIVND (reference sequence). V dropped 1 base and J dropped 8 bases, with 8 bases sitting between them.

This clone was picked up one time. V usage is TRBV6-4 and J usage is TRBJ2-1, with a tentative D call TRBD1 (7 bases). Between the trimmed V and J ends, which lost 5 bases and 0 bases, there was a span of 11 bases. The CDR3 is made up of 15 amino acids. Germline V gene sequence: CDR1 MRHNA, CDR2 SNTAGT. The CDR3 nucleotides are TGTGCCAGCAGTCGGGGGACAGCCTCCTACAATGAGCAGTTCTTC. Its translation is CASSRGTASYNEQFF.

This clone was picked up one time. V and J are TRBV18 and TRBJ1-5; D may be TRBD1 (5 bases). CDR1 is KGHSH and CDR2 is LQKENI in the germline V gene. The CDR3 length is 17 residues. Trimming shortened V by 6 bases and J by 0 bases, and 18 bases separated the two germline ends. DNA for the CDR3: TGTGCCAGCTCCCCCGGGGGTCGTGTAGATAGCAATCAGCCCCAGCATTTT. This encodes CASSPGGRVDSNQPQHF.

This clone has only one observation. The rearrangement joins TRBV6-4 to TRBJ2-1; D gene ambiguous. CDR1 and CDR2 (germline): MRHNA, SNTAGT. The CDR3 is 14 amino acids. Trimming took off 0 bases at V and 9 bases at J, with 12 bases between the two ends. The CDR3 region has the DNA TGTGCCAGCAGTGACTCGTGGTCCCACCCTGAGCAGTTCTTC. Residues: CASSDSWSHPEQFF.

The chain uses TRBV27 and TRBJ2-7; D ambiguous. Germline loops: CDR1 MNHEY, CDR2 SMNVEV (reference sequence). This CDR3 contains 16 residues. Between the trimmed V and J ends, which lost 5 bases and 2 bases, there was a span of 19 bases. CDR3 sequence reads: CASSPGRSLITYEQYF. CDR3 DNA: TGTGCCAGCAGTCCCGGTAGGTCGCTAATCACCTACGAGCAGTACTTC.

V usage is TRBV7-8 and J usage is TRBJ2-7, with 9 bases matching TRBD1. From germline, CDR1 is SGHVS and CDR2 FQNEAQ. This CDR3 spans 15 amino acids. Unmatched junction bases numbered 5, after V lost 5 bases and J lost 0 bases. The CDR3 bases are TGTGCCAGCAGCCAGGGACAGGGAGGCTCCTACGAGCAGTACTTC. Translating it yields CASSQGQGGSYEQYF.